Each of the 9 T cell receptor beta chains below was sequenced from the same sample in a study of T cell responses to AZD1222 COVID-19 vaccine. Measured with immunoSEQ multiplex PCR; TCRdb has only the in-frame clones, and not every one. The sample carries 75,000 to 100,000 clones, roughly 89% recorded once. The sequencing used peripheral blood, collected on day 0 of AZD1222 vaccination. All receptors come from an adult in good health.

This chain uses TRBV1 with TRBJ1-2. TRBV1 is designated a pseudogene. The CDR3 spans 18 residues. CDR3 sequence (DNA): TGCACCAGCAGCCAAGATCTGTGGCGACCGAATACTAACTATGGCTACACCTTC. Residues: CTSSQDLWRPNTNYGYTF.

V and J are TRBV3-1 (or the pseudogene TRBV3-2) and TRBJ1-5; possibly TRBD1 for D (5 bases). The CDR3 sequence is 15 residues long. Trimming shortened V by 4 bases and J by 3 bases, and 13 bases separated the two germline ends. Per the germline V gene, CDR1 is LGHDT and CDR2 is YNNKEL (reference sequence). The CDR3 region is CASSPTRGDNQPQHF. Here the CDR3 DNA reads TGTGCCAGCAGCCCGACAAGGGGAGACAATCAGCCCCAGCATTTT.

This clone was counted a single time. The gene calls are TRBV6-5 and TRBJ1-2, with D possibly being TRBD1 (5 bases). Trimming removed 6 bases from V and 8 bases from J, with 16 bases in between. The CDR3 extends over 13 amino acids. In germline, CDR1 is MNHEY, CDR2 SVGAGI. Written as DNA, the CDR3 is TGTGCCAGCAGGATCGGGGCGAGCGGAGGCTACACCTTC. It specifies CASRIGASGGYTF.

CDR3 in amino acids: CASSIGRGNYGYTF. CDR3 DNA sequence: TGTGCCAGTAGTATAGGCAGGGGGAACTATGGCTACACCTTC. The chain has TRBV19 and TRBJ1-2, with 7 bases fitting TRBD1. Per the germline V gene, CDR1 is LNHDA and CDR2 is SQIVND (reference sequence). Trimming at V came to 1 base and at J to 2 bases, leaving 1 base not matched to a gene. The CDR3 length is 14 residues.

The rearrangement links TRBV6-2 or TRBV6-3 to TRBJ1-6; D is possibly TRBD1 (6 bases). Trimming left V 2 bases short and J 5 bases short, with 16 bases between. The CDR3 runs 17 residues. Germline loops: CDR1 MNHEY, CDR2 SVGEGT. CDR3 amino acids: CASSYDSGTMNNSPLHF. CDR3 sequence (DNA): TGTGCCAGCAGTTACGATTCCGGGACAATGAATAATTCACCCCTCCACTTT.

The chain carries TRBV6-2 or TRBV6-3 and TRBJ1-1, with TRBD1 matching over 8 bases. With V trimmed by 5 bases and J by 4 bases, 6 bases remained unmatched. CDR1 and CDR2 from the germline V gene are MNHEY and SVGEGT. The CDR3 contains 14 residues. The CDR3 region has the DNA TGTGCCAGCAGTAGAAACAGGGGGGGCACTGAAGCTTTCTTT. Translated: CASSRNRGGTEAFF.

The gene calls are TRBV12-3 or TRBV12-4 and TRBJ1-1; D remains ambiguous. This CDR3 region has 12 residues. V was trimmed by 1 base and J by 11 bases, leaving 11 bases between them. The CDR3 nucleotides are TGTGCCAGCAGTTTAGGGCAGGCGGTCGCTTTCTTT. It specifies CASSLGQAVAFF.

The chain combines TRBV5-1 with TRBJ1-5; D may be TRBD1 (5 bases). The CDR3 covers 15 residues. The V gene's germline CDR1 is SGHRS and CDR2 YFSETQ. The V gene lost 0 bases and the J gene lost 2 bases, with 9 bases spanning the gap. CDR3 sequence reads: CASSLGQGGNQPQHF. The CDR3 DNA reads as TGCGCCAGCAGCTTGGGGCAGGGCGGCAATCAGCCCCAGCATTTT. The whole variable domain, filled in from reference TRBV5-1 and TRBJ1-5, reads KAGVTQTPRYLIKTRGQQVTLSCSPISGHRSVSWYQQTPGQGLQFLFEYFSETQRNKGNFPGRFSGRQFSNSRSEMNVSTLELGDSALYLCASSLGQGGNQPQHFGDGTRLSIL.

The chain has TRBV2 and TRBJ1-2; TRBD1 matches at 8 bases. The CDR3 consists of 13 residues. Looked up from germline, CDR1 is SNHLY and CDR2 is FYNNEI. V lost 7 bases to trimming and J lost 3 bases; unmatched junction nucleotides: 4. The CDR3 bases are TGTGCCAGCATGCAGGGGGCTCACTATGGCTACACCTTC. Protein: CASMQGAHYGYTF.